Below are 9 T cell receptor beta chains sequenced from a single sample in a study of cytomegalovirus exposure and HLA in healthy donors. The repertoire was sequenced with immunoSEQ multiplex PCR; TCRdb's copy has only in-frame clones and lacks some. The table lists some 200,000 clones, around nine tenths of them singletons, with around 1% in the top ten. The sample taken for sequencing was PBMCs. The receptors stem from a young woman in good health and CMV-seronegative.

The chain employs TRBV18 and TRBJ2-4; the match to TRBD1 covers 9 bases. Per germline, CDR1 KGHSH and CDR2 LQKENI. The CDR3 runs to 16 residues. Germline trimming cut 5 bases from V and 5 bases from J; bases unmatched to any gene: 10. The CDR3 protein is CASSVTGGRPQNIQYF. As DNA, the CDR3 is TGTGCCAGCTCAGTCACAGGGGGCCGTCCCCAAAACATTCAGTACTTC.

V usage is TRBV5-1 and J usage is TRBJ1-6; maybe TRBD1 (5 bases). The CDR3 has 12 residues. Looked up from germline, CDR1 is SGHRS and CDR2 is YFSETQ. Trimming shortened V by 4 bases and J by 11 bases, and 10 bases separated the two germline ends. The CDR3 spells CASSQGRAPLHF. In DNA, the CDR3 is TGCGCCAGCAGCCAGGGAAGGGCACCCCTCCACTTT.

This clone appeared a single time. The chain carries TRBV28 and TRBJ1-2, with TRBD1 identical over 7 bases. The V and J ends lost 5 bases and 5 bases, in that order; junction bases with no gene match: 8. The CDR3 is 14 residues long. The germline gives CDR1 MDHEN, CDR2 SYDVKM. The CDR3 loop is CASSGGTALYGYTF. The CDR3 DNA follows: TGTGCCAGCAGTGGGGGGACAGCCCTATATGGCTACACCTTC.

CDR3 coding DNA: TGTGCCAGCAGCAACGTCAGAACTAATGAAAAACTGTTTTTT. Protein: CASSNVRTNEKLFF. The rearrangement joins TRBV6-1 to TRBJ1-4, with D unclear. Germline V gene sequence: CDR1 MNHNS, CDR2 SASEGT. This CDR3 is 14 amino acids long. V was pared by 6 bases and J by 1 base, with 9 bases between.

V and J are TRBV27 and TRBJ2-1, with D maybe TRBD2 (5 bases). Germline loops: CDR1 MNHEY, CDR2 SMNVEV (reference sequence). V was clipped by 2 bases and J by 5 bases, with 13 bases between them. The CDR3 has 15 residues. In nucleotides, the CDR3 is TGTGCCAGCAGTTTACGCGACAACGGGGACAATGAGCAGTTCTTC. Protein: CASSLRDNGDNEQFF.

The chain recombines TRBV30 with TRBJ1-5, with a possible D match to TRBD1 (5 bases). This CDR3 has 14 amino acids. V gave up 3 bases and J gave up 5 bases, with 14 bases separating them. Per germline, CDR1 GTSNPN and CDR2 SVGIG (reference sequence). The CDR3 sequence: CAWSAGPGDQPQHF. The CDR3 DNA is TGTGCCTGGAGCGCGGGACCTGGGGATCAGCCCCAGCATTTT.

The chain couples TRBV10-2 to TRBJ2-5, with TRBD1 as a possible D gene (6 bases). CDR1 is WSHSY and CDR2 is SAAADI in the germline V gene. This CDR3 has 13 amino acids. Trimming removed 8 bases at V and 5 bases at J, with 15 bases between. This CDR3 is CASLQDSYETQYF. In nucleotides, the CDR3 is TGCGCCAGCTTACAGGACAGCTATGAGACCCAGTACTTC.

The rearrangement uses TRBV5-4 and TRBJ2-1, with a tentative D call TRBD2 (6 bases). Germline values: CDR1 SGHNT, CDR2 YYREEE (reference sequence). This CDR3 contains 18 residues. V lost 2 bases and J 9 bases, leaving 27 bases between the germline ends. CDR3 DNA sequence: TGTGCCAGCAGCTTCGGTCCGCCTGGGCGGGATTTTATTGGTGAGCAGTTCTTC. Its translation: CASSFGPPGRDFIGEQFF.

In this sample, this clone turned up once. The rearrangement links TRBV5-1 to TRBJ1-1; D possibly corresponds to TRBD1 (5 bases). Between the trimmed V and J ends, which lost 6 bases and 8 bases, there was a span of 17 bases. The germline V gene has CDR1 SGHRS and CDR2 YFSETQ. The CDR3 consists of 13 residues. CDR3 loop: CASTKTGAGEAFF. The CDR3 DNA reads TGCGCCAGCACCAAGACCGGGGCGGGGGAAGCTTTCTTT.